The entry below describes one TCR beta chain. Antigen specificity is unknown. TCRdb called the 5' RACE reads again in MiXCR, with one record for every CDR3 protein. The table shows about 470,000 distinct CDR3 sequences, with 24% occurring only once. The record originates from a study of identical twins. Study outcomes and limitations: Within twin pairs, the out-of-frame alpha sequences they shared showed excess low generation probability.

The CDR3 extends over 14 amino acids. CDR1 and CDR2 from the germline V gene are DFQATT and SNEGSKA (reference sequence). Trimming left V 6 bases short and J 7 bases short, with 18 bases between. These data also formed part of another study, on T cells expressing NK-cell markers. This second study notes: CD8+ T cells in over five donors included dominant NKG2C+ clonotypes at about 1.0-7.5%. HCMV specificity of the expanded NKG2C+ T cell clones was not established.

This clonotype originated in a woman between 18 and 29 years old in good health. The chain is built from TRBV20-1 and TRBJ2-2, with D unclear. Specimen: CD4+ T cells sorted from blood. DNA of the CDR3: TGCAGTGCCCCATCCTTACTTGCAAGCGGGGAGCTGTTTTTT. It is translated as CSAPSLLASGELFF.